This TCR beta chain was recorded in a study of blood T cell repertoires in COVID-19 (dated by TCRdb to 2020 to 2022). In the study overall: The collaborator samples originated in the United States, Italy and Spain and spanned the acute and convalescent phases of COVID-19. The prospective study material was composed of cDNA or gDNA derived from T cells, B-cell-depleted T cells, or PBMCs. The dataset comprised deeply sampled blood TCRbeta repertoires from subjects exposed to, actively infected with, or recovered from COVID-19. A freely available public database, intended as a resource for researchers studying the immune response to SARS-CoV-2, is where the repertoires were released. The samples were drawn from two sources: the first 160 participants of the ongoing ImmuneRACE study, and 950 to 1,500 subjects contributed by 6 global collaborators. The sample metadata nearly always contained a de-identified subject ID, COVID-19 status, age in years and sex. Where HLA class I and class II types were available, the types were taken from metadata supplied by the sample provider, not from assay-based typing.

Broader findings and caveats from the paper: The quantity of clinical and demographic metadata differed by source and by participant and was supplied without curation.

The collaborating institutions used their own protocols to collect whole blood in K2EDTA tubes. For TCRbeta analysis, collaborator samples were shipped as frozen whole blood, as isolated PBMCs, or as DNA extracted from either sample type. The immunoSEQ Assay, a bias-controlled multiplex PCR, was used to amplify TCRbeta CDR3 regions from genomic DNA. The paper's processing steps were these. The number of nucleated cells in each sample was estimated by amplification of reference gene primers within the assay. To quantify the absolute abundance of each unique TCRbeta CDR3 rearrangement, sequence reads were collapsed and filtered. For each sample, productive Simpson clonality was calculated by taking the square root of Simpson's diversity index across productive rearrangements. As stored in TCRdb, this immuneACCESS dataset retains in-frame rearrangements with V and J assigned. A fraction of the clones does not appear; measured against another copy, unresolved V genes explain less than half of the discrepancy, and the remainder lacks a known reason. The DNA was the basis for D and trimming; V, J and clone size are from that table. The sample includes about 67,000 clones, with roughly nine tenths observed a single time. Around 4.4% of the sample rests with the top ten.

About this clone itself: The specificity of this receptor is unknown. No per-base quality is available; no much larger clone lies one base away.

The source material was peripheral blood. This receptor was obtained from a man in his fifties with active COVID-19.

At the DNA level, the sequence is TGTGCCACCAGTAGAACTAGCGGTATCGGGGAGCTGTTTTTT. Translated, it reads CATSRTSGIGELFF. The rearrangement combines TRBV24-1 with TRBJ2-2, with 8 middle bases fitting TRBD2. Unmatched junction bases come to 6, with V trimmed by 6 bases and J by 7 bases. Per the germline V gene, KGHDR is the CDR1 and SFDVKD is the CDR2. Its CDR3 holds 14 amino acids, cysteine through phenylalanine. The kept DNA is CDR3 alone, 42 bases in frame from the first base.